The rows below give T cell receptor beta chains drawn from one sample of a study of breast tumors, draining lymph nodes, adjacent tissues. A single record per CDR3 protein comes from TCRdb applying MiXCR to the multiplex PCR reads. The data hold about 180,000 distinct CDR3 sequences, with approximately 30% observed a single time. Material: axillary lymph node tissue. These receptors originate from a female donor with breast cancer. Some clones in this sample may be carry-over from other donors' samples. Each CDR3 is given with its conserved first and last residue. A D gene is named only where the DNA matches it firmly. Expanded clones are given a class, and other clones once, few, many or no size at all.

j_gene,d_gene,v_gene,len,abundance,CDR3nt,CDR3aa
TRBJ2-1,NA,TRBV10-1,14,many,TGCGCCAGCAAGAACCGCCGTACATACAATGAGCAGTTCTTC,CASKNRRTYNEQFF
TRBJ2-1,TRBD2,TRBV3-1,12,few,TGTGCCAGCAGCCCCCCGGGGGGTGAGCAGTTCTTC,CASSPPGGEQFF
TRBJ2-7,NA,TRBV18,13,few,TGTGCCAGCTCACCAGGGGGCTTTTACGAGCAGTACTTC,CASSPGGFYEQYF
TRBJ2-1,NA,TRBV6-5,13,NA,TGTGCCACCCAGGGTAGCGCCTACAATGAGCAGTTCTTC,CATQGSAYNEQFF
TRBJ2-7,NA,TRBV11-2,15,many,TGTGCCAGCAGCTCACTGGGGACGGCCTCCTACGAGCAGTACTTC,CASSSLGTASYEQYF
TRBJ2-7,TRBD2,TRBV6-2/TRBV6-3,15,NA,TGTGCCAGCAGTCACTCGGGGCGGGGGGCCCACGAGCAGTACTTC,CASSHSGRGAHEQYF
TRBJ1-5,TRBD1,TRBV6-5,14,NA,TGTGCCAGCAGTGCCTGGACAGGGTTTGAGACCCAGCATTTT,CASSAWTGFETQHF
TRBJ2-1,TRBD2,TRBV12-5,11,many,TGTGCTAGTGGGCCCGTCCAGCGGGGGTTCTTC,CASGPVQRGFF
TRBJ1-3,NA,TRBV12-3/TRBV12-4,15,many,TGTGCCAGCACTAATCGGGTGGGGGAGTCAAACACCATATATTTT,CASTNRVGESNTIYF
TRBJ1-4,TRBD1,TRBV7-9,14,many,TGTGCCAGCAGCTTAGTTGGGACAGATGAAAAACTGTTTTTT,CASSLVGTDEKLFF
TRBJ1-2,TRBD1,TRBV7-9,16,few,TGTGCCAGCAGCACCCACCGGGACAGGGGCCCCTATGGCTACACCTTC,CASSTHRDRGPYGYTF
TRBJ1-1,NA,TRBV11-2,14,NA,TGTGCCAGCAGCCGTCGGACGGAAAGAAATGAAGCTTTCTTT,CASSRRTERNEAFF
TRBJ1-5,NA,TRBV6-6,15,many,TGTGCCAGCAGGGGTTTCGGGGGCCCCAATCAGCCCCAGCATTTT,CASRGFGGPNQPQHF
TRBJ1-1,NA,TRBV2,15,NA,TGTGCCAGCAGTGAAGAGGCAGCGTTGAACACTGAAGCTTTCTTT,CASSEEAALNTEAFF
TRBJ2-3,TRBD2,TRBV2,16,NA,TGTGCCAGCAGTGCTAGCGGGGGGGCAGTGACAGATACGCAGTATTTT,CASSASGGAVTDTQYF
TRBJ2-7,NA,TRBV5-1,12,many,TGCGCCAGCAGCGGAACACACTACGAGCAGTACTTC,CASSGTHYEQYF
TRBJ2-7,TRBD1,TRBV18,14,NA,TGTGCCAGCTCACTAGGGACAGGGGCGGGAGAGCAGTACTTC,CASSLGTGAGEQYF
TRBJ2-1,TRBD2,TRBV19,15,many,TGTGCCAGTAGTATAACGGGACTAGTCTACGATGAGCAGTTCTTC,CASSITGLVYDEQFF
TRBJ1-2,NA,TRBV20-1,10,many,TGCAGTGCAAATCACCCGGACAGCCCCTTC,CSANHPDSPF
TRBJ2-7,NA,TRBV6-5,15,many,TGTGCCAGCAGTTACTCGAGCCGGGAGCTGAACGAGCAGTACTTC,CASSYSSRELNEQYF
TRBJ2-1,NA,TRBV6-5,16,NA,TGTGCCAGCAGTCACATTCCCGGGACAAGGTTCAATGAGCAGTTCTTC,CASSHIPGTRFNEQFF
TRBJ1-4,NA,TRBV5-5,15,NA,TGTGCCAGCAGCCACCCCGGGGACTACAATGAAAAACTGTTTTTT,CASSHPGDYNEKLFF
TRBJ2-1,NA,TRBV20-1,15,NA,TGCAGTGCTAGAGATGACGGTTCCTCCTCCAATGAGCAGTTCTTC,CSARDDGSSSNEQFF
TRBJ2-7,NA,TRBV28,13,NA,TGTGCCAGCAGTTTAACCGGGACGGACGAGCAGTACTTC,CASSLTGTDEQYF
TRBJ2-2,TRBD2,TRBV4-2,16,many,TGTGCCAGCAGCCCCCGGGGAACTAGCGACACCGGGGAGCTGTTTTTT,CASSPRGTSDTGELFF
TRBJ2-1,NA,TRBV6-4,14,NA,TGTGCCAGCAGGGAAAAAGGGGATCGGGGTGAGCAGTTCTTC,CASREKGDRGEQFF
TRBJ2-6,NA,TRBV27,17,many,TGTGCCAGCAGTTTCTCTAGAAAGGCGGCCGGGGCCAACGTCCTGACTTTC,CASSFSRKAAGANVLTF
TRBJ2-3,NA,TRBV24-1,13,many,TGTGCCACCGCTCAAATCGGCACAGATACGCAGTATTTT,CATAQIGTDTQYF
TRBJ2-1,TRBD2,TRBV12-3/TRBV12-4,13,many,TGTGCCAGCGAACTAGCGGGAAACAATGAGCAGTTCTTC,CASELAGNNEQFF
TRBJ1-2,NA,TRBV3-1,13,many,TGTGCCAGCAGCCGTAAAGGGGTAGAGGGCTACACCTTC,CASSRKGVEGYTF
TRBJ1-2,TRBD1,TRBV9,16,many,TGTGCCAGCAGCGTGAGGGGAACGACAGGGGCTTTAGGCTACACCTTC,CASSVRGTTGALGYTF
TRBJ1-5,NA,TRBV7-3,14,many,TGTGCCAGCAGCTTATTGAACTTCAATCAGCCCCAGCATTTT,CASSLLNFNQPQHF
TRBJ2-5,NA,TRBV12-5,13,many,TGTGCTAGTGGTTTGTTGCGGACGGAGACCCAGTACTTC,CASGLLRTETQYF
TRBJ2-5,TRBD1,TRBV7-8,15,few,TGTGCCAGCAGACCCGGGACAGGCCAACGAGAGACCCAGTACTTC,CASRPGTGQRETQYF
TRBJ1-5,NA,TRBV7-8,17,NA,TGTGCCAGCAGCCCGTTCGGGGGGGGAGGAATTTATCAGCCCCAGCATTTT,CASSPFGGGGIYQPQHF
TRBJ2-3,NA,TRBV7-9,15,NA,TGCGCCAGCAGCTTAGAGTTCCTTAGCACAGATACACAGTATTTC,CASSLEFLSTDTQYF
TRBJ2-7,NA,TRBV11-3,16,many,TGTGCCAGCAGCTTAGATCATGAGCTTAGGGCCTGGGAGCAGTACTTC,CASSLDHELRAWEQYF
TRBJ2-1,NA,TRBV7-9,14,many,TGTGCCAGCAGCCTAACCTCGGGACAAAATGAGCAGTTCTTC,CASSLTSGQNEQFF
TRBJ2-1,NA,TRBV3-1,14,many,TGTGCCAGCAGCCCCCAGACTGGGAACAATGAGCAGTTCTTC,CASSPQTGNNEQFF
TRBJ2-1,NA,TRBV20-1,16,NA,TGCAGTGCTAGAGACGCAGCGGTGAGCTCCTACAATGAGCAGTTCTTC,CSARDAAVSSYNEQFF
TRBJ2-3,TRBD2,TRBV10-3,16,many,TGTGCCATCAGTGACTTAGCGGGGACTAGCACAGATACGCAGTATTTT,CAISDLAGTSTDTQYF
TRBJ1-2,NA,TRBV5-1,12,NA,TGCACCAGCGGATGGGACCGGAAAGGCTACGCCTTC,CTSGWDRKGYAF
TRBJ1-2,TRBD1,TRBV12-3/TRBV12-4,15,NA,TGTGCCAGCAGTTTCTGGGCCGGGACAGCCACGGGCTACACCTTC,CASSFWAGTATGYTF
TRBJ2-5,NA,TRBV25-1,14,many,TGTGCCAGCAGTGCCTCCTGGGTCAGGGAGACCCAGTACTTC,CASSASWVRETQYF